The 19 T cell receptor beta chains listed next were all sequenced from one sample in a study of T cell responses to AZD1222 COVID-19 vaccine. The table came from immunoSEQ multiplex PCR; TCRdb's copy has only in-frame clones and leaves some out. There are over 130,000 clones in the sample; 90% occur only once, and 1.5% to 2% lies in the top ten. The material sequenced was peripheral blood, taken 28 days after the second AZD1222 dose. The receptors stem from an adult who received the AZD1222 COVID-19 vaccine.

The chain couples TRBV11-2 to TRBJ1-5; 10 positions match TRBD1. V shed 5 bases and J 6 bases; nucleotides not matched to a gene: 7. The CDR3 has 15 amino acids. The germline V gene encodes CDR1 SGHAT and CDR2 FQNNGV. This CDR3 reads CASSTGQGIGQPQHF. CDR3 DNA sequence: TGTGCCAGCAGCACGGGACAGGGGATAGGTCAGCCCCAGCATTTT.

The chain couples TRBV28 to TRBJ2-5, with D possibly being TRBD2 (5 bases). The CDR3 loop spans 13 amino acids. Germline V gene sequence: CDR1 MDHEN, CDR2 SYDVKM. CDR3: CATTWTGIETQYF. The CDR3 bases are TGTGCTACCACATGGACGGGAATAGAGACCCAGTACTTC.

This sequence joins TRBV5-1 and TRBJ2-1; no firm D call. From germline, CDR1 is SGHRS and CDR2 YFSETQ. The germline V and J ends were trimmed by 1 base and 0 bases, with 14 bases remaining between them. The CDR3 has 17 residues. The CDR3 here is CASSLRAGGSSYNEQFF. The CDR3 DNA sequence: TGCGCCAGCAGCTTGAGGGCTGGTGGTAGCTCCTACAATGAGCAGTTCTTC.

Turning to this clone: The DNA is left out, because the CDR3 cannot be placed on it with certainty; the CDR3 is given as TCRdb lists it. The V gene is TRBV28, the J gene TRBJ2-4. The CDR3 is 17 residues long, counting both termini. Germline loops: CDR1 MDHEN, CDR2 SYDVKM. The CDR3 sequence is CASSSSTGGIAKNIQYF.

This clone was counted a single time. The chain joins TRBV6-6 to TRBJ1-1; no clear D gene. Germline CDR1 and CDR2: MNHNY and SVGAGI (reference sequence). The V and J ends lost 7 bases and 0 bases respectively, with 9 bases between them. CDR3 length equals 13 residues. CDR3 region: CASTDEVNTEAFF. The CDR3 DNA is TGTGCCAGCACCGATGAGGTGAACACTGAAGCTTTCTTT.

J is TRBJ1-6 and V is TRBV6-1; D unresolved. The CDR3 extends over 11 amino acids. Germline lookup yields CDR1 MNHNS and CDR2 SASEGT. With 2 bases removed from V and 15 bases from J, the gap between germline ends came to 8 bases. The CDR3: CASSEPEILHF. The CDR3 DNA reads TGTGCCAGCAGTGAACCCGAGATCCTCCACTTT.

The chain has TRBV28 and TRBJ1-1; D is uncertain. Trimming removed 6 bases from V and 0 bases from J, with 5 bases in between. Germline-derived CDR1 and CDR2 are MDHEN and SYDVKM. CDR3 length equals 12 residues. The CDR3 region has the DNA TGTGCCAGCAGGCGACTGAACACTGAAGCTTTCTTT. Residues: CASRRLNTEAFF. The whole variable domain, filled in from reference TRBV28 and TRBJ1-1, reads DVKVTQSSRYLVKRTGEKVFLECVQDMDHENMFWYRQDPGLGLRLIYFSYDVKMKEKGDIPEGYSVSREKKERFSLILESASTNQTSMYLCASRRLNTEAFFGQGTRLTVV.

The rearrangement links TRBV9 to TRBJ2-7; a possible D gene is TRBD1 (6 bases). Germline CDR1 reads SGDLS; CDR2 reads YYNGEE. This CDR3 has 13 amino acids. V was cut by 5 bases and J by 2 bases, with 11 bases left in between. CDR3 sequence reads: CASSRTDPYEQYF. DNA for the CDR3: TGTGCCAGCAGTCGGACAGACCCCTACGAGCAGTACTTC.

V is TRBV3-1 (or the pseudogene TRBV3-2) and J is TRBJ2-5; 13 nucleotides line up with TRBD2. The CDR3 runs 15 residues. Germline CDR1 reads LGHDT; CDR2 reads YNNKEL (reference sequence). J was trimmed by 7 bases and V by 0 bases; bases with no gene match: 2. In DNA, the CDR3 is TGTGCCAGCAGCCAAGAACTAGCGGGGGGGAGGACCCAGTACTTC. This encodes CASSQELAGGRTQYF.

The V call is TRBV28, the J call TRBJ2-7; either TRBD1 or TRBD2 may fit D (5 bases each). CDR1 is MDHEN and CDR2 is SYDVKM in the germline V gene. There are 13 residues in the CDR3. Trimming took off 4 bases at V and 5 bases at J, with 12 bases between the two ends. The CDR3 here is CASSSPGRDEQYF. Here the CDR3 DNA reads TGTGCCAGCAGTTCTCCGGGGCGAGACGAGCAGTACTTC.

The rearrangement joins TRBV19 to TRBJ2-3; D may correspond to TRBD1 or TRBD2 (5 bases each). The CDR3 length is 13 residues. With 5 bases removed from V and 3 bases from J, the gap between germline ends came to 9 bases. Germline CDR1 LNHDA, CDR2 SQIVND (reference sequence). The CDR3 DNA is TGTGCCAGTAGTGATGGGACGACAGATACGCAGTATTTT. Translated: CASSDGTTDTQYF.

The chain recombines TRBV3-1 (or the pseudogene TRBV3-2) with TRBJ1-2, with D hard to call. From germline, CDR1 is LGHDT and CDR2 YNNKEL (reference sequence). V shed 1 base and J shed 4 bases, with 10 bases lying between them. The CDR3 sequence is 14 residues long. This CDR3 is CASSQVAAAYGYTF. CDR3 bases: TGTGCCAGCAGCCAAGTCGCTGCAGCCTATGGCTACACCTTC.

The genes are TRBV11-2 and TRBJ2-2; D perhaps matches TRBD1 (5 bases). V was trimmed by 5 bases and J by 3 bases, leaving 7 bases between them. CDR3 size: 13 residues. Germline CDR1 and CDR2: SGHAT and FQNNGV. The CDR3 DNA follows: TGTGCCAGCAGCCAGGGATACACCGGGGAGCTGTTTTTT. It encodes CASSQGYTGELFF.

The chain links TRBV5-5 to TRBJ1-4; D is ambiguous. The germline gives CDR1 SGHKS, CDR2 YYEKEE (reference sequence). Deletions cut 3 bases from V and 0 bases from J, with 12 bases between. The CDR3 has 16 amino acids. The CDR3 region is CASSWKLGATNEKLFF. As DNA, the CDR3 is TGTGCCAGCAGCTGGAAATTGGGTGCAACTAATGAAAAACTGTTTTTT.

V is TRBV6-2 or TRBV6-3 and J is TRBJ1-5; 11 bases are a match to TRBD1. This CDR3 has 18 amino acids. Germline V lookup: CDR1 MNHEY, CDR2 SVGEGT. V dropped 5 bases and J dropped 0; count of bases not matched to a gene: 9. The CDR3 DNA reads TGTGCCAGCAGTAGGACAGGGGGCGCATGGGGTAGCAATCAGCCCCAGCATTTT. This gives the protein CASSRTGGAWGSNQPQHF.

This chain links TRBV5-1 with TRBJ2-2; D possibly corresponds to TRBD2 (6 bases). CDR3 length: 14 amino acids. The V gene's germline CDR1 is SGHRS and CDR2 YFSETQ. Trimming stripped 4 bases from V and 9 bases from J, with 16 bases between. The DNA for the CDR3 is TGCGCCAGCAGCCCGCGGGGTCAGCTGTGGGAGCTGTTTTTT. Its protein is CASSPRGQLWELFF.

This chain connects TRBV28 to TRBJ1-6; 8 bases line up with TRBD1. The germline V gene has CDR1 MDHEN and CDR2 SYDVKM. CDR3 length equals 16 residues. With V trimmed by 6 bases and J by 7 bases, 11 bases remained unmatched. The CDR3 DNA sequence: TGTGCCAGCAGACCATTCTCCGGGACAGGCAATTCACCCCTCCACTTT. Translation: CASRPFSGTGNSPLHF.

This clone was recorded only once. CDR3 nucleotide sequence: TGTGCCAGCAGTTTACCCAAAGGACAGGGCTGGCACAATGAGCAGTTCTTC. It codes for CASSLPKGQGWHNEQFF. The V and J genes are TRBV28 and TRBJ2-1, with 8 bases matching TRBD1. Germline assignment: CDR1 MDHEN and CDR2 SYDVKM. This CDR3 has 17 residues. Trimming cost V 2 bases and J 5 bases; bases outside gene matches: 11.

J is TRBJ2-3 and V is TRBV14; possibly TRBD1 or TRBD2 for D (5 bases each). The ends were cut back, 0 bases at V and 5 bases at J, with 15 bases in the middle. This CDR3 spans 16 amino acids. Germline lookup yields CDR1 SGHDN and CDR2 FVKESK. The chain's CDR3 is CASSQDFGARVDTQYF. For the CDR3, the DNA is TGTGCCAGCAGCCAAGATTTCGGGGCTCGGGTAGATACGCAGTATTTT.